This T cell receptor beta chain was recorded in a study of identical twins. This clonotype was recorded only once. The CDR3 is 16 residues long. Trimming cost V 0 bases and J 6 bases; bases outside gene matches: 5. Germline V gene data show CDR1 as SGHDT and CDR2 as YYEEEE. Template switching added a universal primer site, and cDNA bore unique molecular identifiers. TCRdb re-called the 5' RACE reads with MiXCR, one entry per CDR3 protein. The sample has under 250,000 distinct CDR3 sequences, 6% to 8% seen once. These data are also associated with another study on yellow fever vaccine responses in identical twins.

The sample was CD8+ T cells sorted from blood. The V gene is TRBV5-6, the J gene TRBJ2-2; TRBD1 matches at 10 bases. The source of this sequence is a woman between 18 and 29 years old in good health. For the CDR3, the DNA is TGTGCCAGCAGCTTGGCGTCGACAGGGGGCCCCGGGGAGCTGTTTTTT. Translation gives CASSLASTGGPGELFF.